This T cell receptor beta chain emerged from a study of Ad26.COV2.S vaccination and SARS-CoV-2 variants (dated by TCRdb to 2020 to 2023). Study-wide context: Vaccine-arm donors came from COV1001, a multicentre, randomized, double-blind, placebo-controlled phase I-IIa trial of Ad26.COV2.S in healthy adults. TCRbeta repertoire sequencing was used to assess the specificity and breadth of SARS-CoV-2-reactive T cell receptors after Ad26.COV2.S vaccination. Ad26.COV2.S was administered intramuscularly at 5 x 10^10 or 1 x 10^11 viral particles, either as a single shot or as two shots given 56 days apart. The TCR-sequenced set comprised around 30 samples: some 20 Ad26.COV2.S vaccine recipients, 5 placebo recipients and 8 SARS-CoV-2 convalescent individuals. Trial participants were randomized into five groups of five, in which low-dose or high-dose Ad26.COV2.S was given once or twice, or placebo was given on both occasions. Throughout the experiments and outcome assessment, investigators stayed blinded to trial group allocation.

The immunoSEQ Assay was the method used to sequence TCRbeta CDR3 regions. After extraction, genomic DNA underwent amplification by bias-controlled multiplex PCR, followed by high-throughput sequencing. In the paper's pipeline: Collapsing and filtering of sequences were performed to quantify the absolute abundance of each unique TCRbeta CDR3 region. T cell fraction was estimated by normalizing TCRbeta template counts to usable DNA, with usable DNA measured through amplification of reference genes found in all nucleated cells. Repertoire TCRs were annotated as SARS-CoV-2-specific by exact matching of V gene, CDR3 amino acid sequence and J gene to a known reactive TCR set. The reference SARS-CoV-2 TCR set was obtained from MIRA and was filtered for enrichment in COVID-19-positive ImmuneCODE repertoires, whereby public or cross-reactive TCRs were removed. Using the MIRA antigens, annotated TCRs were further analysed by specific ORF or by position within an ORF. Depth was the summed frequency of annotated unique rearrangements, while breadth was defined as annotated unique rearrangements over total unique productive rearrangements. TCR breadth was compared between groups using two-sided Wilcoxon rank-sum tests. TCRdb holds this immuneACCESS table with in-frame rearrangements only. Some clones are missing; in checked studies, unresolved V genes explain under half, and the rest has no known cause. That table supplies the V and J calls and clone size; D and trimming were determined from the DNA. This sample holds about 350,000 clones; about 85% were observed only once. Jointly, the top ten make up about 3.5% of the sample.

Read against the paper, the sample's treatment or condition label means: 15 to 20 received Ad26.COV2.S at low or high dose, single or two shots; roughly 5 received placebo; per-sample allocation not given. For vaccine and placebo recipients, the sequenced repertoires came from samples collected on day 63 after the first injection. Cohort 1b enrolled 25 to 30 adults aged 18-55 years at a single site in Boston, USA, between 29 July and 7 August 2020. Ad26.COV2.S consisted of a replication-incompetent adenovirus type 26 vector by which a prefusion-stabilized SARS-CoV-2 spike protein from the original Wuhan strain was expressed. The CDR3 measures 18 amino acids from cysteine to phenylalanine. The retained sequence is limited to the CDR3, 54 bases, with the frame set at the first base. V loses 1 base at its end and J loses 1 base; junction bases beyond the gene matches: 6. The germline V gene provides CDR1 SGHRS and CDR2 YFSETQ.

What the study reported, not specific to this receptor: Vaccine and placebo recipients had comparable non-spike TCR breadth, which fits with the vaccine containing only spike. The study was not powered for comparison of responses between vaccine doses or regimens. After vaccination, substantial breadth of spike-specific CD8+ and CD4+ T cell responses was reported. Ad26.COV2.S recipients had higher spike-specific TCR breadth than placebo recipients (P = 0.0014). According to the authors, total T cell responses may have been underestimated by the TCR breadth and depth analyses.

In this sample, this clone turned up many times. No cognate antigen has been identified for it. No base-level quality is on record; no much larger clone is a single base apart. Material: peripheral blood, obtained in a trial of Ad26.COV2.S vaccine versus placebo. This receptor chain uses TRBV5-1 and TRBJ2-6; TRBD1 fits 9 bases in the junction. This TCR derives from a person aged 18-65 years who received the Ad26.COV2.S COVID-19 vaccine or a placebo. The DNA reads TGCGCCAGCAGCTTGAGGGACAGGGATTCATCTGGGGCCAACGTCCTGACTTTC. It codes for CASSLRDRDSSGANVLTF. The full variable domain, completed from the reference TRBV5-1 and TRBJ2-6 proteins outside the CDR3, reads KAGVTQTPRYLIKTRGQQVTLSCSPISGHRSVSWYQQTPGQGLQFLFEYFSETQRNKGNFPGRFSGRQFSNSRSEMNVSTLELGDSALYLCASSLRDRDSSGANVLTFGAGSRLTVL.